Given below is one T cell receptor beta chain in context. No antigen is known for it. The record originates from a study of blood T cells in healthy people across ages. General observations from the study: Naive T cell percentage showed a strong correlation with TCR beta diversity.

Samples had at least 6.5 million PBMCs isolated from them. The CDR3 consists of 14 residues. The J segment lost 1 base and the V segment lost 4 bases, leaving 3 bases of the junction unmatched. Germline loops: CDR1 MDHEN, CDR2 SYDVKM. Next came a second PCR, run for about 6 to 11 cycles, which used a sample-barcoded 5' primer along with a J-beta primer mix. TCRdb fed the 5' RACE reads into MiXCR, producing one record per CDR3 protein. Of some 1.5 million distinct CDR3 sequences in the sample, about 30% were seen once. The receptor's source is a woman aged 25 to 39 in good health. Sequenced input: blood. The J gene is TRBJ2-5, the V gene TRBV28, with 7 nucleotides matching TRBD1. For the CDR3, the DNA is TGTGCCAGCAGTTCAGGGGGTATCCAAGAGACCCAGTACTTC. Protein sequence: CASSSGGIQETQYF.